Listed here are 30 T cell receptor beta chains from one sample, sequenced in a study of blood T cells in healthy people across ages. A second about 6 to 12 cycle PCR used barcoded and J-beta primers. Using its own MiXCR run on the 5' RACE reads, TCRdb lists one record per CDR3 protein. The table shows 1.5 million to 2 million distinct CDR3 sequences, with 34% occurring only once. Sequencing was carried out using blood. The receptors stem from a woman in her 30s in good health.

This clonotype was recorded a few times. This rearrangement joins TRBV7-2 to TRBJ2-5, with unresolved D. CDR1 is SGHTA, CDR2 FQGNSA, per germline. V lost 5 bases, J lost 0 bases, and 16 bases lay in between. The CDR3 contains 16 residues. CDR3 DNA sequence: TGTGCCAGCAGCCAAAGGCAACGAAGGTACCAAGAGACCCAGTACTTC. Protein product: CASSQRQRRYQETQYF.

This clonotype was seen more than once but under ten times. The chain has TRBV24-1 and TRBJ2-1; 9 bases match TRBD1. The V gene end was trimmed by 5 bases and the J gene end by 8 bases; junction bases not matched to a gene: 21. Germline V lookup: CDR1 KGHDR, CDR2 SFDVKD. This CDR3 contains 19 residues. CDR3 coding DNA: TGTGCCACCAGTGCTCCTTATTGGTCCGGGACAGGGTCATCTGATGAGCAGTTCTTC. Amino acid sequence: CATSAPYWSGTGSSDEQFF.

This clonotype appeared a few times. The chain joins TRBV6-5 to TRBJ2-7, with TRBD2 identical over 16 bases. Germline V CDR1 and CDR2: MNHEY, SVGAGI. The CDR3 has 16 residues. Germline trimming cut 5 bases from V and 6 bases from J; bases unmatched to any gene: 7. The CDR3 sequence is CASSRWGLAGGGEQYF. CDR3 sequence (DNA): TGTGCCAGCAGTCGCTGGGGACTAGCGGGAGGGGGCGAGCAGTACTTC.

This clonotype was counted ten times or more. The rearrangement uses TRBV7-9 and TRBJ2-5; D is ambiguous. Germline lookup yields CDR1 SEHNR and CDR2 FQNEAQ (reference sequence). V lost 1 base to trimming and J lost 7 bases, with 7 bases between them. There are 12 residues in the CDR3. CDR3 loop: CASSLEAVTQYF. In nucleotides, the CDR3 is TGTGCCAGCAGCTTAGAGGCCGTGACCCAGTACTTC. The entire variable domain, with the rest obtained from reference TRBV7-9 and TRBJ2-5, is as follows: DTGVSQNPRHKITKRGQNVTFRCDPISEHNRLYWYRQTLGQGPEFLTYFQNEAQLEKSRLLSDRFSAERPKGSFSTLEIQRTEQGDSAMYLCASSLEAVTQYFGPGTRLLVL.

This clonotype was observed a handful of times. The CDR3 is CASRPTSGPYNEQFF. The CDR3 coding sequence is TGTGCCAGCAGACCGACTAGCGGCCCATACAATGAGCAGTTCTTC. J is TRBJ2-1 and V is TRBV7-3, with 9 bases aligning to TRBD2. The CDR3 runs to 15 residues. CDR1 SGHTA and CDR2 FQGTGA come from the germline V gene. J gave up 4 bases and V 6 bases, and 7 bases lay outside the gene matches.

The V call is TRBV5-1, the J call TRBJ1-1; a possible D gene is TRBD1 (6 bases). Trimming removed 1 base from V and 0 bases from J, with 22 bases in between. The CDR3 contains 19 residues. Germline lookup yields CDR1 SGHRS and CDR2 YFSETQ. The CDR3 here is CASSLRNPGQVGMNTEAFF. CDR3 sequence (DNA): TGCGCCAGCAGCTTGCGAAACCCGGGACAAGTCGGCATGAACACTGAAGCTTTCTTT. Complete variable domain (other parts from reference TRBV5-1 and TRBJ1-1): KAGVTQTPRYLIKTRGQQVTLSCSPISGHRSVSWYQQTPGQGLQFLFEYFSETQRNKGNFPGRFSGRQFSNSRSEMNVSTLELGDSALYLCASSLRNPGQVGMNTEAFFGQGTRLTVV.

In its sample, this clonotype was seen many times. The V gene is TRBV7-2, the J gene TRBJ2-3; 15 bases fit TRBD2. CDR1 is SGHTA and CDR2 is FQGNSA in the germline V gene. This CDR3 is built from 16 residues. V lost 5 bases and J lost 5; bases outside the gene matches: 5. For the CDR3, the DNA is TGTGCCAGCAGCCCCCGGACTAGCGGGAGGGGAGATACGCAGTATTTT. The encoded protein is CASSPRTSGRGDTQYF.

The sample holds a few counts of this clonotype. The chain has TRBV20-1 and TRBJ2-5, with a tentative D call TRBD1 (6 bases). The CDR3 is 14 amino acids. The germline CDR1 and CDR2 sequences are DFQATT and SNEGSKA (reference sequence). Trimming cost V 0 bases and J 5 bases, with 13 bases left between them. CDR3 loop: CSARDRGTGETQYF. CDR3 DNA sequence: TGCAGTGCTAGAGATCGAGGAACAGGGGAGACCCAGTACTTC.

Regarding this clonotype: A read error may produce the germline difference seen at one junction end. The rearrangement joins TRBV12-3 or TRBV12-4 to TRBJ2-1, with 11 bases matching TRBD2. The length of the CDR3 is 16 residues. CDR3 residues: CTSSTILAGANNEQFF. CDR3 in DNA: TGTACCAGCAGTACGATACTAGCGGGGGCTAACAATGAGCAGTTCTTC.

The gene calls are TRBV12-3 or TRBV12-4 and TRBJ2-7; the D is unclear. The end of the DNA fits TRBJ2-5 better, so the J call may be wrong. The CDR3 contains 15 residues. The CDR3 nucleotides are TGTGCCAGCAGTTTGTTGACCAAATCATCGGAGACCCAGTACTTC. This codes for CASSLLTKSSETQYF.

This clonotype was counted only a few times. One end of the junction does not line up with germline, which may come from a read error. V is TRBV20-1 and J is TRBJ1-2; D is undetermined. Germline lookup yields CDR1 DFQATT and CDR2 SNEGSKA (reference sequence). The length of the CDR3 is 13 residues. In DNA form, the CDR3 reads TGCAGTCTGGCCGATCCCACCAACTATAGCTACACCTTC. It translates to CSLADPTNYSYTF.

To note about this clonotype: Relative to the germline gene, one junction end is altered; a read error may explain this. V usage is TRBV5-1 and J usage is TRBJ2-7; 7 nucleotides line up with TRBD1. The CDR3 spans 15 residues. Germline lookup yields CDR1 SGHRS and CDR2 YFSETQ. The CDR3 region has the DNA TGCGTCAGCAGCTTGGCGCGACAGGGTATTTACGAGCAGTACTTC. Encoded protein: CVSSLARQGIYEQYF.

This clonotype has more than one count but fewer than ten. The chain is built from TRBV6-1 and TRBJ2-7, with TRBD1 matching 9 bases. The CDR3 has 16 amino acids. Germline CDR1 and CDR2: MNHNS and SASEGT. V trimming: 6 bases; J trimming: 2 bases; junction bases outside the gene matches: 11. The CDR3 DNA is TGTGCCAGCAGCGTTGGACAGGGGACAGTTCCCTACGAGCAGTACTTC. Its protein is CASSVGQGTVPYEQYF.

This clonotype was seen repeatedly, ten times or more. The chain is built from TRBV4-1 and TRBJ2-1, with TRBD2 identical over 13 bases. Germline V gene lookup returns CDR1 MGHRA and CDR2 YSYEKL. The CDR3 consists of 17 residues. Trimming removed 3 bases from V and 5 bases from J; junction bases left unmatched: 7. Here the CDR3 DNA reads TGCGCCAGCAGCCACGCCGGGACTAGCGGGATCGACAATGAGCAGTTCTTC. This gives the protein CASSHAGTSGIDNEQFF.

CDR3 in DNA: TGCAGTGCTAGACCTGGACAGGGGATGCTTAGGTTAGAGCAGTACTTC. Protein product: CSARPGQGMLRLEQYF. This chain uses TRBV20-1 with TRBJ2-4, with 9 bases fitting TRBD1. CDR3 length: 16 residues. V lost 2 bases and J lost 13; bases outside the gene matches: 18. The V gene's germline CDR1 is DFQATT and CDR2 SNEGSKA (reference sequence).

The chain links TRBV20-1 to TRBJ1-5; tentative D call: TRBD1 (6 bases). The V end was cut by 3 bases, the J end by 0 bases, with 21 bases between. The CDR3 runs 18 residues. Per the germline V gene, CDR1 is DFQATT and CDR2 is SNEGSKA (reference sequence). The CDR3 nucleotides are TGCAGTGCTAGGGGGGGGCGCATGGGGATTCTTAGCAATCAGCCCCAGCATTTT. As protein: CSARGGRMGILSNQPQHF.

This clonotype was picked up a small number of times. This chain links TRBV5-1 with TRBJ2-1, with TRBD2 matching over 9 bases. The junction had 10 bases not matched to a gene; V was cut back by 4 bases and J by 5 bases. Germline-derived CDR1 and CDR2 are SGHRS and YFSETQ. This CDR3 region has 16 residues. This CDR3 reads CASSPFPAGGNNEQFF. The CDR3 DNA reads TGCGCCAGCAGCCCCTTTCCAGCGGGGGGAAACAATGAGCAGTTCTTC. The full variable domain, completed using reference TRBV5-1 and TRBJ2-1, is KAGVTQTPRYLIKTRGQQVTLSCSPISGHRSVSWYQQTPGQGLQFLFEYFSETQRNKGNFPGRFSGRQFSNSRSEMNVSTLELGDSALYLCASSPFPAGGNNEQFFGPGTRLTVL.

A remark on this clonotype: A read error may be the cause here, since a much bigger clone is one base away. The V and J genes are TRBV29-1 and TRBJ2-1; D gene ambiguous. The ends were cut back, 7 bases at V and 0 bases at J, with 4 bases in the middle. From germline, CDR1 is SQVTM and CDR2 ANQGSEA. The CDR3 sequence is 11 residues long. The CDR3 reads CSGDSYNEQFF. CDR3 in DNA: TGCAGCGGGGACTCCTACAATGAGCAGTTCTTC.

The chain couples TRBV10-3 to TRBJ2-2; D unclear. The length of the CDR3 is 15 residues. V lost 0 bases to trimming and J lost 1 base, with 6 bases between them. In germline, CDR1 is ENHRY, CDR2 SYGVKD. The CDR3 spells CAISESPGNTGELFF. The CDR3 coding sequence is TGTGCCATCAGTGAGTCCCCGGGGAACACCGGGGAGCTGTTTTTT.

This clonotype was seen repeatedly, ten times or more. The chain combines TRBV29-1 with TRBJ2-1; no reliable D call. V was cut by 0 bases and J by 4 bases, with 13 bases left in between. The CDR3 is 15 amino acids. Germline CDR1 is SQVTM and CDR2 is ANQGSEA. The CDR3, as DNA: TGCAGCGTTGAAGAGAACTATCCACAATACAATGAGCAGTTCTTC. It specifies CSVEENYPQYNEQFF.

There are a few counts of this clonotype. The V call is TRBV6-1, the J call TRBJ2-3; a possible D gene is TRBD1 (7 bases). V dropped 0 bases and J dropped 1 base, with 17 bases sitting between them. Germline values: CDR1 MNHNS, CDR2 SASEGT. The CDR3 contains 18 residues. The CDR3 bases are TGTGCCAGCAGTGAAGCGCGAGGAGGGACAGTCCGCACAGATACGCAGTATTTT. Translation gives CASSEARGGTVRTDTQYF.

This clonotype was picked up a small number of times. The rearrangement links TRBV7-2 to TRBJ1-6, with D possibly TRBD1 on 6 matching bases. CDR3 length equals 16 residues. V was clipped by 5 bases and J by 7 bases, with 18 bases between them. The germline gives CDR1 SGHTA, CDR2 FQGNSA. CDR3 nucleotides: TGTGCCAGCAGCCTCTGGGTGGGGGCAGAGAATTCACCCCTCCACTTT. This gives the protein CASSLWVGAENSPLHF. Drawing the rest from reference TRBV7-2 and TRBJ1-6, the complete variable domain is GAGVSQSPSNKVTEKGKDVELRCDPISGHTALYWYRQSLGQGLEFLIYFQGNSAPDKSGLPSDRFSAERTGGSVSTLTIQRTQQEDSAVYLCASSLWVGAENSPLHFGNGTRLTVT.

This chain joins TRBV7-9 and TRBJ1-1; 8 nucleotides match TRBD1. CDR1 is SEHNR and CDR2 is FQNEAQ in the germline V gene (reference sequence). V lost 4 bases to trimming and J lost 4 bases; unmatched junction nucleotides: 11. The CDR3 sequence is 16 residues long. CDR3 nucleotides: TGTGCCAGCAGCTCCGGACAGGGAGAGTTAGGCACTGAAGCTTTCTTT. This codes for CASSSGQGELGTEAFF.

Comment on this clonotype: The junction does not match germline at one end; this may be a read error. The V and J genes are TRBV18 and TRBJ2-5; D is unclear. This CDR3 spans 11 amino acids. Germline loops: CDR1 KGHSH, CDR2 LQKENI. CDR3 protein: CASSPQETRYF. Here the CDR3 DNA reads TGTGCCAGCTCACCACAAGAGACCCGGTACTTC.

This clonotype occurred a few times. The V call is TRBV30, the J call TRBJ1-2; D ambiguous. The CDR3 is 13 amino acids. CDR1 and CDR2 from the germline V gene are GTSNPN and SVGIG (reference sequence). Trimming cost V 0 bases and J 6 bases, with 11 bases left between them. CDR3 loop: CAWSVVNPNGYTF. Written as DNA, the CDR3 is TGTGCCTGGAGTGTCGTCAACCCTAATGGCTACACCTTC.

V gene TRBV11-2 combines with J gene TRBJ2-7, with D hard to call. V was shortened by 4 bases and J by 2 bases, with 21 bases between the two germline ends. The germline gives CDR1 SGHAT, CDR2 FQNNGV. This CDR3 comprises 17 residues. CDR3 region: CASSSRWTFRGAYEQYF. The CDR3 DNA follows: TGTGCCAGCAGCTCCCGTTGGACGTTCCGTGGAGCCTACGAGCAGTACTTC.

The chain uses TRBV7-2 and TRBJ1-2; weak D call: TRBD1 (5 bases). From germline, CDR1 is SGHTA and CDR2 FQGNSA. The CDR3 is 15 amino acids. V was clipped by 5 bases and J by 8 bases, with 21 bases between them. CDR3 DNA sequence: TGTGCCAGCAGCAAAGACAGCCCCCCGGCGAAGGGCTACACCTTC. Translated, it gives CASSKDSPPAKGYTF. The full variable domain, completed using reference TRBV7-2 and TRBJ1-2, is GAGVSQSPSNKVTEKGKDVELRCDPISGHTALYWYRQSLGQGLEFLIYFQGNSAPDKSGLPSDRFSAERTGGSVSTLTIQRTQQEDSAVYLCASSKDSPPAKGYTFGSGTRLTVV.

In the case of this clonotype: One end of the junction is discordant with germline, which a read error may explain. V gene TRBV18 combines with J gene TRBJ2-7; 9 nucleotides line up with TRBD1. This CDR3 is 14 amino acids long. Germline V gene sequence: CDR1 KGHSH, CDR2 LQKENI. This CDR3 is CTSSPPGQGYEQYF. The CDR3 bases are TGTACCAGCTCACCACCGGGACAGGGCTACGAGCAGTACTTC. Drawing the rest from reference TRBV18 and TRBJ2-7, the complete variable domain is NAGVMQNPRHLVRRRGQEARLRCSPMKGHSHVYWYRQLPEEGLKFMVYLQKENIIDESGMPKERFSAEFPKEGPSILRIQQVVRGDSAAYFCTSSPPGQGYEQYFGPGTRLTVT.

V gene TRBV15 combines with J gene TRBJ2-1; tentative D call: TRBD2 (6 bases). The length of the CDR3 is 16 residues. Trimming removed 0 bases at V and 9 bases at J, with 18 bases between. Germline assignment: CDR1 LNHNV and CDR2 YYDKDF (reference sequence). The CDR3 spells CATSRDLASVAGEQFF. The CDR3 DNA reads as TGTGCCACCAGCAGAGATCTAGCGTCGGTTGCGGGTGAGCAGTTCTTC.

The chain has TRBV27 and TRBJ2-7; TRBD2 might be the D (6 bases). Germline-derived CDR1 and CDR2 are MNHEY and SMNVEV (reference sequence). CDR3 length: 14 amino acids. Trimming took 5 bases from V and 6 from J, leaving 17 bases between them. In nucleotides, the CDR3 is TGTGCCAGCAGTCCCCGGACCGGGAGCTCCGAGCAGTACTTC. Translating it yields CASSPRTGSSEQYF.